This TCR beta chain stems from a study of cytomegalovirus exposure and HLA in healthy donors. This PCR relied on a set of 60 Vbeta primers and 13 Jbeta primers. Assay used: immunoSEQ multiplex PCR; TCRdb lists only in-frame clones, some missing. The sample shows under 200,000 clones, about 65% of them seen only once. Germline assignment: CDR1 MDHEN and CDR2 SYDVKM. V was clipped by 4 bases and J by 4 bases; unmatched bases: 6. This CDR3 is built from 14 residues. The chain uses TRBV28 and TRBJ2-7; 8 positions match TRBD1. Sequenced: PBMCs. This receptor was identified in a woman aged 18 to 35 in good health and CMV-seropositive. Here the CDR3 reads CASSYRGISYEQYF. CDR3 bases: TGTGCCAGCAGTTACAGGGGGATCTCATACGAGCAGTACTTC.